This is a list of T cell receptor beta chains from one sample in a study of cytomegalovirus exposure and HLA in healthy donors. Assay: immunoSEQ multiplex PCR; the TCRdb copy retains only in-frame clones and omits some. The data contain around 170,000 clones, 81% of them singletons. Sequencing used PBMCs. The receptor source for this set is a man over 45 in good health and CMV-seropositive. Both conserved end residues are part of each CDR3. A D gene is named only where the DNA matches it firmly. A row's size may be missing; if present it is once, few, many or a size class.

DNA: TGCGCCAGCAGCCAAGGGACAGGTCGGGCTAACTATGGCTACACCTTC; CDR3: CASSQGTGRANYGYTF; J: TRBJ1-2; V: TRBV4-1; D: TRBD1; size: .
DNA: TGTGCCAGCAGCTTGGACCCCACTAGCGGGAGTGTTTACGAGCAGTACTTC; CDR3: CASSLDPTSGSVYEQYF; J: TRBJ2-7; V: TRBV5-4; D: TRBD2; size: few
DNA: TGTGCCAGCAGCTTAGAAAGGGGCCGCTACACAGATACGCAGTATTTT; CDR3: CASSLERGRYTDTQYF; J: TRBJ2-3; V: TRBV7-9; D: .; size: .
DNA: TGTGCCAGCATAGGGGACAGGGGGGCGCACGAGCAGTACTTC; CDR3: CASIGDRGAHEQYF; J: TRBJ2-7; V: TRBV2; D: TRBD1; size: .
DNA: TGTGCCAGCAGCCGGAAGGGGGGACAGTTATCCTCTGGAAACACCATATATTTT; CDR3: CASSRKGGQLSSGNTIYF; J: TRBJ1-3; V: TRBV14; D: TRBD1; size: .
DNA: TGTGCCAGCAGTTTCTCGCGGATTGGGGCCACAGATACGCAGTATTTT; CDR3: CASSFSRIGATDTQYF; J: TRBJ2-3; V: TRBV27; D: .; size: .
DNA: TGTGCCAGCAGCTGGGGAACGGATGGACGGGGGGAAGGTGAAAAACTGTTTTTT; CDR3: CASSWGTDGRGEGEKLFF; J: TRBJ1-4; V: TRBV11-2; D: .; size: .
DNA: TGTGCCAGCACCGCGTCCTTTTACGAGCAGTACTTC; CDR3: CASTASFYEQYF; J: TRBJ2-7; V: TRBV7-2; D: .; size: .
DNA: TGTGCCAGTAGTATATCGGGACAGGGAGTACAGGGCTACACCTTC; CDR3: CASSISGQGVQGYTF; J: TRBJ1-2; V: TRBV19; D: TRBD1; size: .
DNA: TGTGCCAGCAGCTTTGAAGGGGCGAGCTATGGCTACACCTTC; CDR3: CASSFEGASYGYTF; J: TRBJ1-2; V: TRBV7-9; D: .; size: .
DNA: TGCGCCAGCAGCCTGCAATCGACTCAAGAGACCCAGTACTTC; CDR3: CASSLQSTQETQYF; J: TRBJ2-5; V: TRBV5-1; D: .; size: .
DNA: TGTGCCAGTGCAGGGGAAACGAACACTGAAGCTTTCTTT; CDR3: CASAGETNTEAFF; J: TRBJ1-1; V: TRBV10-3; D: .; size: .
DNA: TGCGCCAGCAGCCAAACTGGGGGGGCTTTCTTT; CDR3: CASSQTGGAFF; J: TRBJ1-1; V: TRBV4-1; D: .; size: .
DNA: TGCAGTGCTAGAGCCCTCGGGGAGCAGTACTTC; CDR3: CSARALGEQYF; J: TRBJ2-7; V: TRBV20-1; D: .; size: .
DNA: TGTGCCAGCAGTACCGGGACATCTAACTATGGCTACACCTTC; CDR3: CASSTGTSNYGYTF; J: TRBJ1-2; V: TRBV7-9; D: .; size: once
DNA: TGCGCCAGCAGCCTAGGTTCGACAGCGAACACTGAAGCTTTCTTT; CDR3: CASSLGSTANTEAFF; J: TRBJ1-1; V: TRBV5-1; D: .; size: .
DNA: TGTGCCAGCAGTGAACGTTTCCTGAACACTGAAGCTTTCTTT; CDR3: CASSERFLNTEAFF; J: TRBJ1-1; V: TRBV2; D: .; size: once
DNA: TGTGCCAGCAGTTTCAAGAAACAGTTTCTCTTTGACACCGGGGAGCTGTTTTTT; CDR3: CASSFKKQFLFDTGELFF; J: TRBJ2-2; V: TRBV27; D: .; size: .
DNA: TGTGCCAGCAGCCAAGAAAGGAACAGCTACAATGAGCAGTTCTTC; CDR3: CASSQERNSYNEQFF; J: TRBJ2-1; V: TRBV4-2; D: .; size: .
DNA: TGTGCCAGCAGCCCCCGACAGGACACCCCTGGAAACACCATATATTTT; CDR3: CASSPRQDTPGNTIYF; J: TRBJ1-3; V: TRBV9; D: .; size: .
DNA: TGTGCCAGCAGTACAGCGGGGCGACAAGAGACCCAGTACTTC; CDR3: CASSTAGRQETQYF; J: TRBJ2-5; V: TRBV6-5; D: TRBD2; size: .
DNA: TGTGCCACCAGCAGAAATACAGGGGGATACAATGAGCAGTTCTTC; CDR3: CATSRNTGGYNEQFF; J: TRBJ2-1; V: TRBV15; D: TRBD1; size: .
DNA: TGTGCCACCAGCTCAAGACTAGCGGGCACAGATACGCAGTATTTT; CDR3: CATSSRLAGTDTQYF; J: TRBJ2-3; V: TRBV15; D: TRBD2; size: once
DNA: TGCGCCAGCAGCTTGGTGAAGGGAGACACTGAAGCTTTCTTT; CDR3: CASSLVKGDTEAFF; J: TRBJ1-1; V: TRBV5-1; D: .; size: .
DNA: TGTGCCAGTAGGGGCCCCGGGACAGAGAACACTGAAGCTTTCTTT; CDR3: CASRGPGTENTEAFF; J: TRBJ1-1; V: TRBV19; D: TRBD1; size: .
DNA: TGCGCCAGCAGCCAGCGTTCCGGAAACACCATATATTTT; CDR3: CASSQRSGNTIYF; J: TRBJ1-3; V: TRBV4-1; D: .; size: .
DNA: TGTGCCAGCAGCTACTGGGACAGACCAAACTATGGCTACACCTTC; CDR3: CASSYWDRPNYGYTF; J: TRBJ1-2; V: TRBV5-4; D: TRBD1; size: .
DNA: TGTGCCAGTAGTCCCTTAGCGGGGGGGCCAAAGACCCAGTACTTC; CDR3: CASSPLAGGPKTQYF; J: TRBJ2-5; V: TRBV19; D: TRBD2; size: .
DNA: TGTGCCAGCGCGGGGTCTTGGGTAACAGATACGCAGTATTTT; CDR3: CASAGSWVTDTQYF; J: TRBJ2-3; V: TRBV7-8; D: .; size: .
DNA: TGTGCCAGCAGCGGACAAATGAACACTGAAGCTTTCTTT; CDR3: CASSGQMNTEAFF; J: TRBJ1-1; V: TRBV9; D: .; size: .
DNA: TGTGCCAGCAAGGACAGGGGGCCGGGTGAGCAGTTCTTC; CDR3: CASKDRGPGEQFF; J: TRBJ2-1; V: TRBV2; D: TRBD1; size: .
DNA: TGTGCCAGCAGCGTAGCTTCAGTCTCCTACGAGCAGTACTTC; CDR3: CASSVASVSYEQYF; J: TRBJ2-7; V: TRBV9; D: .; size: .
DNA: TGCGCCAGCAGCCAAGATACCCAGGGTGTCGGTCAGCCCCAGCATTTT; CDR3: CASSQDTQGVGQPQHF; J: TRBJ1-5; V: TRBV4-1; D: .; size: .
DNA: TGTGCCAGCAGCTCCGGTGGGGGGAACGAAAAACTGTTTTTT; CDR3: CASSSGGGNEKLFF; J: TRBJ1-4; V: TRBV7-6; D: .; size: few
DNA: TGTGCCAGCAGTTACACAGGGGATGATGAAAAACTGTTTTTT; CDR3: CASSYTGDDEKLFF; J: TRBJ1-4; V: TRBV6-6; D: TRBD1; size: once
DNA: TGTGCCAGCAGTGTCGCAGGGTGGGACGAGCAGTACTTC; CDR3: CASSVAGWDEQYF; J: TRBJ2-7; V: TRBV6-1; D: .; size: .
DNA: TGTGCCAGCAGTTACGAGGAACAGGGATACGAGCAGTACTTC; CDR3: CASSYEEQGYEQYF; J: TRBJ2-7; V: TRBV6-5; D: .; size: .
DNA: TGTGCCAGGGGGACACTTGGAAACACCATATATTTT; CDR3: CARGTLGNTIYF; J: TRBJ1-3; V: TRBV6-1; D: .; size: few
DNA: TGCGCCAGCAGGGAGAAGAACACCATATATTTT; CDR3: CASREKNTIYF; J: TRBJ1-3; V: TRBV5-1; D: .; size: .
DNA: TGTGCCAGCAGCGTCCCAGGGGGCACTGAAGCTTTCTTT; CDR3: CASSVPGGTEAFF; J: TRBJ1-1; V: TRBV7-9; D: TRBD1; size: .
DNA: TGTGCCAGTAGTATCGGGACTTATAATTCACCCCTCCACTTT; CDR3: CASSIGTYNSPLHF; J: TRBJ1-6; V: TRBV19; D: .; size: .
DNA: TGTGCCAGCAGTTACAGAAGCCAAGAGACCCAGTACTTC; CDR3: CASSYRSQETQYF; J: TRBJ2-5; V: TRBV5-4; D: .; size: .
DNA: TGTGCCAGCAGCGGCATAATCGGGACAGGGGGTAATTCACCCCTCCACTTT; CDR3: CASSGIIGTGGNSPLHF; J: TRBJ1-6; V: TRBV9; D: TRBD1; size: once
DNA: TGTGCCAGCAGTCTCTCCAGGGGGGGAAACACCATATATTTT; CDR3: CASSLSRGGNTIYF; J: TRBJ1-3; V: TRBV27; D: TRBD1; size: .
DNA: TGTGCCAGCTCACGCAGGCAATTTTATCAGCCCCAGCATTTT; CDR3: CASSRRQFYQPQHF; J: TRBJ1-5; V: TRBV18; D: .; size: .
DNA: TGTGCCAGCAGCCAAGAGCCGGGGGACTGCACAGATACGCAGTATTTT; CDR3: CASSQEPGDCTDTQYF; J: TRBJ2-3; V: TRBV4-2; D: .; size: .
DNA: TGTGCCAGCTCACCAGCGCAGGGTATCCATTCACCCCTCCACTTT; CDR3: CASSPAQGIHSPLHF; J: TRBJ1-6; V: TRBV18; D: .; size: .
DNA: TGTGCCAGCAGTTTCCCCGGACTAGCGGCGCAAGAGACCCAGTACTTC; CDR3: CASSFPGLAAQETQYF; J: TRBJ2-5; V: TRBV28; D: TRBD2; size: .
DNA: TGTGCCAGCTCATATGACCACAGGGGTGCTGAAGCTTTCTTT; CDR3: CASSYDHRGAEAFF; J: TRBJ1-1; V: TRBV5-6; D: TRBD1; size: .
DNA: TGTGCCAGCTCACCACTAGCAGGGTCGAATGAAAAACTGTTTTTT; CDR3: CASSPLAGSNEKLFF; J: TRBJ1-4; V: TRBV18; D: .; size: .
DNA: TGTGCCAGCAGACCGAGGGGGCGTTGGTATGGCTACACCTTC; CDR3: CASRPRGRWYGYTF; J: TRBJ1-2; V: TRBV28; D: TRBD1; size: .
DNA: TGTGCCAGCAGCACGGGGACAGGTGAAAAACTGTTTTTT; CDR3: CASSTGTGEKLFF; J: TRBJ1-4; V: TRBV7-9; D: TRBD1; size: .
DNA: TGCAGCGTTGAGGGGGGGGAGCAGAAGTACAATGAGCAGTTCTTC; CDR3: CSVEGGEQKYNEQFF; J: TRBJ2-1; V: TRBV29-1; D: TRBD2; size: few
DNA: TGTGCCAGCAGCGTAGTTGGTCAGGGGCCCACCGGGGAGCTGTTTTTT; CDR3: CASSVVGQGPTGELFF; J: TRBJ2-2; V: TRBV9; D: .; size: .
DNA: TGTGCCAGCAGCTTACAGGGTAGCGGGAGCGGCACAGATACGCAGTATTTT; CDR3: CASSLQGSGSGTDTQYF; J: TRBJ2-3; V: TRBV7-2; D: TRBD2; size: .